What follows are 12 T cell receptor beta chains derived from one specimen sequenced in a study of molecular identifiers for immune sequencing clone quantification. TCRdb called the PCR reads again in MiXCR, with one record for every CDR3 protein. The sample shows 8,500 to 11,000 distinct CDR3 sequences, roughly 19% of them seen only once. The sequenced material came from naive CD8+ T cells from blood, with Jurkat cell RNA spiked in. Subset described: FACS-sorted CD8+CD4-CCR7+CD45RA+ naive T cells. The receptor source for this set is a human donor in good health. Some libraries in this study had Jurkat cell RNA spiked in.

By its share, this clonotype is medium-sized (0.01 to 0.1%). The J gene is TRBJ2-7, the V gene TRBV25-1; D is undetermined. Germline V lookup: CDR1 MGHDK, CDR2 SYGVNS. Trimming left V 5 bases short and J 4 bases short, with 9 bases between. This CDR3 spans 12 amino acids. The CDR3 nucleotides are TGTGCCAGCAGTTTATCGGGTTACGAGCAGTACTTC. It yields the protein CASSLSGYEQYF.

This clonotype was recorded a few times. CDR3 amino acids: CSARDQSSYEQYF. The CDR3 coding sequence is TGCAGTGCTAGAGACCAGAGCTCCTACGAGCAGTACTTC. The gene calls are TRBV20-1 and TRBJ2-7; D not resolved. Trimming left V 0 bases short and J 0 bases short, with 6 bases between. The CDR3 has 13 residues. Germline-derived CDR1 and CDR2 are DFQATT and SNEGSKA (reference sequence).

This clonotype is medium-sized within its sample. CDR3 sequence reads: CASSPPSTDTQYF. Written as DNA, the CDR3 is TGTGCCAGCAGCCCCCCATCTACAGATACGCAGTATTTT. This chain connects TRBV7-3 to TRBJ2-3; D call uncertain. CDR1 is SGHTA, CDR2 FQGTGA, per germline. The CDR3 consists of 13 residues. The V and J ends lost 5 bases and 3 bases respectively, with 9 bases between them.

The V gene is TRBV12-3 or TRBV12-4, the J gene TRBJ2-7; tentative D call: TRBD1 (6 bases). V lost 2 bases, J lost 3 bases, and 17 bases lay in between. The CDR3 runs 16 residues. CDR3 sequence reads: CASSLIGDRYFYEQYF. CDR3 nucleotide sequence: TGTGCCAGCAGTTTAATCGGCGACAGGTACTTCTACGAGCAGTACTTC.

Relative to its sample, this clonotype is medium-sized. In DNA form, the CDR3 reads TGCGCCAGCAGCCCGGGACTAGCGGGAGTTGAGCAGTACTTC. Amino acids: CASSPGLAGVEQYF. This chain connects TRBV4-3 to TRBJ2-7; 14 bases fit TRBD2. The ends lost 4 bases at V and 7 bases at J; junction bases unmatched: 3. Per the germline V gene, CDR1 is LGHNA and CDR2 is YSLEER. This CDR3 has 14 amino acids.

Details on this clonotype: This clone may be a read error of a much larger clone one base away. The DNA of the CDR3 is TGTGCCAGCAGTTTTGGTGGAATGACAGATACGCGGTATTTT. Its translation is CASSFGGMTDTRYF. The rearrangement links TRBV12-3 or TRBV12-4 to TRBJ2-3; TRBD1 might be the D (5 bases). This CDR3 spans 14 amino acids.

By share of the sample, this clonotype is medium-sized. The chain links TRBV20-1 to TRBJ2-1, with TRBD2 matching 16 bases. Losses at the gene ends were 0 bases for V and 4 bases for J; bases not matched to a gene: 9. This CDR3 has 19 amino acids. From germline, CDR1 is DFQATT and CDR2 SNEGSKA (reference sequence). This chain's CDR3 is CSAREVGTSGRAGYNEQFF. CDR3 DNA: TGCAGTGCTAGAGAGGTGGGGACTAGCGGGAGGGCCGGATACAATGAGCAGTTCTTC.

In the case of this clonotype: A much bigger clone sits one base away, suggesting this may be a read error. This chain uses TRBV9 with TRBJ1-6, with 7 nucleotides matching TRBD1. There are 16 residues in the CDR3. The V and J ends lost 0 bases and 7 bases, in that order; junction bases with no gene match: 7. Germline V gene lookup returns CDR1 SGDLS and CDR2 YYNGEE. The CDR3 coding sequence is TGTGCCAGCAGCGTAGCCGACAGGGTTGGAAATTCACCCCTCCACTTT. Translation gives CASSVADRVGNSPLHF.

This clonotype is labeled medium-sized. This chain uses TRBV12-3 or TRBV12-4 with TRBJ1-5, with 11 bases aligning to TRBD1. This CDR3 region has 21 residues. V dropped 1 base and J dropped 0; count of bases not matched to a gene: 14. This CDR3 reads CASSLDPGQGAKGYSNQPQHF. CDR3 DNA sequence: TGTGCCAGCAGTTTAGACCCTGGACAGGGGGCGAAGGGATATAGCAATCAGCCCCAGCATTTT.

Details on this clonotype: A read error may be the cause here, since a much bigger clone is one base away. This chain connects TRBV27 to TRBJ2-7; D is uncertain. The CDR3 length is 11 residues. CDR1 and CDR2 (germline): MNHEY, SMNVEV (reference sequence). Here the CDR3 DNA reads TGTGCCGGCAGTTTAGGCCACGAGCAGTACTTC. It is translated as CAGSLGHEQYF.

This clonotype was seen once. A much more abundant neighbour one base away suggests this may be a read error. The chain has TRBV7-3 and TRBJ2-3; 7 bases are a match to TRBD2. This CDR3 is 15 amino acids long. Germline assignment: CDR1 SGHTA and CDR2 FQGTGA. As DNA, the CDR3 is TGTGCCAGCAGCTCTAGCGGAACTAGCACAGATGCGCAGTATTTT. Residues: CASSSSGTSTDAQYF. Supplemented by reference TRBV7-3 and TRBJ2-3, the full variable domain reads GAGVSQTPSNKVTEKGKYVELRCDPISGHTALYWYRQSLGQGPEFLIYFQGTGAADDSGLPNDRFFAVRPEGSVSTLKIQRTERGDSAVYLCASSSSGTSTDAQYFGPGTRLTVL.

On this clonotype itself: This may arise from a read error, as a much more abundant clone is one base away. The rearrangement joins TRBV28 to TRBJ2-1, with TRBD2 identical over 9 bases. Per the germline V gene, CDR1 is MDHEN and CDR2 is SYDVKM. Trimming removed 4 bases from V and 6 bases from J; junction bases left unmatched: 10. This CDR3 spans 16 amino acids. CDR3 loop: CASSSISGSPPNEQFF. The CDR3 nucleotides read TGTGCCAGCAGTTCCATTAGCGGGAGCCCACCCAATGAGCAGTTCTTC.